Given below is one TCR beta chain in context. CDR3 length equals 14 residues. CDR1 and CDR2 (germline): SGHRS, YFSETQ. V lost 3 bases and J 4 bases, leaving 8 bases between the germline ends. TCRdb re-analysed the 5' RACE reads in MiXCR, keeping a single row per CDR3 protein. Among 1.5 million or so distinct CDR3 sequences listed, 25% to 35% were seen once. This sample stems from a study of identical twins. The sequence was obtained from a newborn girl in good health. The sequenced sample was cord blood. The chain combines TRBV5-1 with TRBJ2-6; TRBD2 might be the D (6 bases). CDR3 in DNA: TGCGCCAGCAGCTGGGGGGAGGGGGCCAACGTCCTGACTTTC. This sequence encodes CASSWGEGANVLTF.